These T cell receptor beta chains were read from a single sample in a study of CD8 T cells in Susac syndrome. Via MiXCR, TCRdb re-called the immunoSEQ multiplex PCR reads, giving one row per CDR3 protein. The sample gives about 280,000 distinct CDR3 sequences, roughly 81% of which show up once; about 0.11% is in the top ten. The sample consisted of CD8+ T cells from PBMCs. Source of these receptors: a human donor with multiple sclerosis. Each CDR3 is given with its conserved first and last residue. The order of the fields is CDR3 DNA, CDR3 protein, V gene, D gene, clone size, J gene. The D gene is left open where the match is weak. The listing skips clone size in some rows; elsewhere it reads once, few, many or a size class.

TGTGCCAGCAGCGCTACTAGCGGTCGCACAGATACGCAGTATTTT,CASSATSGRTDTQYF,TRBV27,TRBD2,few,TRBJ2-3
TGCGCCAGCACCCAAGAGGGGACTAGTCGTCATACGCAGTATTTT,CASTQEGTSRHTQYF,TRBV5-1,TRBD2,.,TRBJ2-3
TGTGCCAGCAGCCAAGAAGGGGGACGGAGCACCTACGAGCAGTACTTC,CASSQEGGRSTYEQYF,TRBV14,.,.,TRBJ2-7
TGTGCCAGCAGTTTCTTCCAGATCAGGAATGAGCAGTTCTTC,CASSFFQIRNEQFF,TRBV28,.,.,TRBJ2-1
TGTGCCAGCAGTTCCCCCATAGCGGGGGAATACGAGCAGTACTTC,CASSSPIAGEYEQYF,TRBV6-5,TRBD2,.,TRBJ2-7
TGTGCCAGCGGGGGGGGGTACAATGAGCAGTTCTTC,CASGGGYNEQFF,TRBV6-1,TRBD2,.,TRBJ2-1
TGTGCCACCAGCAGAGACGGCGGCTACGAGCAGTACTTC,CATSRDGGYEQYF,TRBV15,.,.,TRBJ2-7
TGTGCCAGTAGTCTCCGACCGAACACTGAAGCTTTCTTT,CASSLRPNTEAFF,TRBV19,.,.,TRBJ1-1
TGCAGCGTAAGGTCCGGGGCCTACGAGCAGTACTTC,CSVRSGAYEQYF,TRBV29-1,.,.,TRBJ2-7
TGCAGCGTTGAAGAGAAGGGGCGGGCTCCATACAATGAGCAGTTCTTC,CSVEEKGRAPYNEQFF,TRBV29-1,.,.,TRBJ2-1
TGTGCCAGCGGACTTAGCGGGCACACCGGGGAGCTGTTTTTT,CASGLSGHTGELFF,TRBV6-5,TRBD2,.,TRBJ2-2
TGTGCCAGCAGTGTGGTTCCCCGGACTAGCGGGAAATACAATGAGCAGTTCTTC,CASSVVPRTSGKYNEQFF,TRBV2,TRBD2,.,TRBJ2-1
TGTGCCAGCAGCCAAGTAACGACAGGTAAAAGCTCTGGAAACACCATATATTTT,CASSQVTTGKSSGNTIYF,TRBV3-1,.,.,TRBJ1-3
TGTGCCAGCAGCCCCGATACGAAGTCTGCCTACAATGAGCAGTTCTTC,CASSPDTKSAYNEQFF,TRBV7-3,.,.,TRBJ2-1
TGTGCCAGCAGCTATACCAGGGGAGAAAAACTGTTTTTT,CASSYTRGEKLFF,TRBV11-2,.,.,TRBJ1-4
TGTGCCAGCAGCGGAGGGAGGTACATGTACAATGAGCAGTTCTTC,CASSGGRYMYNEQFF,TRBV7-9,.,.,TRBJ2-1
TGTGCCAGCAGCTCCTTGACAGGGGGGTCTGAAGCTTTCTTT,CASSSLTGGSEAFF,TRBV5-5,TRBD1,.,TRBJ1-1
TGTGCCAGCAGTGAGAGTCCCTATGAAGCTTTCTTT,CASSESPYEAFF,TRBV2,.,.,TRBJ1-1
TGTGCCAGCAGTAATCGGCGAGGGGATGAGCAGTTCTTC,CASSNRRGDEQFF,TRBV28,.,.,TRBJ2-1
TGCGCCAGCAGCCCATTTGAGGGTAACACCGGGGAGCTGTTTTTT,CASSPFEGNTGELFF,TRBV5-1,.,.,TRBJ2-2
TGTGCCAGCAGTTTAGGCGGAACAGGGTTTAATGAAAAACTGTTTTTT,CASSLGGTGFNEKLFF,TRBV27,.,.,TRBJ1-4
TGCGCCAGCAGCTTGAGACAGATGAACACTGAAGCTTTCTTT,CASSLRQMNTEAFF,TRBV5-1,.,.,TRBJ1-1
TGTGCCAGCACTCTTGATAGCGGGAGGAGGCCAGATACGCAGTATTTT,CASTLDSGRRPDTQYF,TRBV27,TRBD2,.,TRBJ2-3
TGTGCCAGCCCGCTTAGGGGGAATAGCAATCAGCCCCAGCATTTT,CASPLRGNSNQPQHF,TRBV28,.,.,TRBJ1-5
TGCAGCGTTGAAGAGGTGGAGGGGACAGATACGCAGTATTTT,CSVEEVEGTDTQYF,TRBV29-1,.,.,TRBJ2-3
TGTGCCAGCAGCATCCCGGGACAGCTTAAGATGGGGGAGCTGTTTTTT,CASSIPGQLKMGELFF,TRBV5-4,TRBD1,.,TRBJ2-2
TGTGCCAGCAGTCTGCGGGACAGGGCGAACACTGAAGCTTTCTTT,CASSLRDRANTEAFF,TRBV27,TRBD1,.,TRBJ1-1
TGTGCCAGCAGTTTCGAGGGTTTAGATGGCTACACCTTC,CASSFEGLDGYTF,TRBV12-3/TRBV12-4,.,.,TRBJ1-2
TGTGCCAGCAGCCCAGAGGTCCTAGCGGGAGTTGAGCAGTTCTTC,CASSPEVLAGVEQFF,TRBV9,TRBD2,few,TRBJ2-1
TGTGCCAGCAGCCAAGAAAGGGGTGACGGACAGCCCCTAGAGGAGCAGTACTTC,CASSQERGDGQPLEEQYF,TRBV3-1,.,.,TRBJ2-7
TGTGCCAGCAGCGTAGGGGGGAATTCACCCCTCCACTTT,CASSVGGNSPLHF,TRBV9,.,.,TRBJ1-6
TGCGCCAGCAGCTTGAATCTTAGCGACGAGCAGTACTTC,CASSLNLSDEQYF,TRBV5-1,.,.,TRBJ2-7
TGTGCCAGCAGCAAAGGCCCGGGACTAGCGGGAGTCCGAAGCTCCTACGAGCAGTACTTC,CASSKGPGLAGVRSSYEQYF,TRBV21-1,.,.,TRBJ2-7
TGCAGTGCTAGCCTGGACTACGACGAGCAGTACTTC,CSASLDYDEQYF,TRBV20-1,.,.,TRBJ2-7
TGTGCCAGCAGCGGCAGGGGTGAAGAGGCTTTCTTT,CASSGRGEEAFF,TRBV7-9,.,.,TRBJ1-1
TGTGCCAGCAGTTTAGCCAGGGACAATGAGCAGTTCTTC,CASSLARDNEQFF,TRBV12-3/TRBV12-4,.,few,TRBJ2-1
TGTGCCAGCAGTGGACAGGGGTTGGCAGATACGCAGTATTTT,CASSGQGLADTQYF,TRBV6-5,TRBD1,.,TRBJ2-3
TGTGCCAGCAGGGAGGACAGGGGAGCGACTGAAGCTTTCTTT,CASREDRGATEAFF,TRBV6-1,TRBD1,few,TRBJ1-1
TGTGCCAGCAGCTACGGTGGGGAAAACGAGCAGTACTTC,CASSYGGENEQYF,TRBV7-9,.,.,TRBJ2-7
TGCAGTGCTAGAGCCCCCGGCGGCTCCTACGAGCAGTACTTC,CSARAPGGSYEQYF,TRBV20-1,.,.,TRBJ2-7
TGTGCCAGCAGCTACGGTAGCGGGCCCTACGAGCAGTACTTC,CASSYGSGPYEQYF,TRBV11-2,TRBD2,.,TRBJ2-7
TGCAGTGCTGGGTCTAGCGGAACCTACGAGCAGTACTTC,CSAGSSGTYEQYF,TRBV20-1,TRBD2,.,TRBJ2-7
TGCGCCAGCAGCCAGGAGCGACTAGGGAATAATGAGCAGTTCTTC,CASSQERLGNNEQFF,TRBV4-1,.,.,TRBJ2-1
TGTGCCAGCAGCTTGCGGGGGGTCACCGAGCAGTACTTC,CASSLRGVTEQYF,TRBV5-5,TRBD2,.,TRBJ2-7
TGTGCCACCAGTGGTGGGGCGGGAACCTACAATGAGCAGTTCTTC,CATSGGAGTYNEQFF,TRBV24-1,.,.,TRBJ2-1
TGTGCCAGCAGTGTCGACAGGGGAATAAACGAGCAGTACTTC,CASSVDRGINEQYF,TRBV25-1,TRBD1,once,TRBJ2-7
TGTGCCACCACCGGGACACTCACCGGGGAGCTGTTTTTT,CATTGTLTGELFF,TRBV27,.,.,TRBJ2-2
TGTGCCAGCAGCCTCCCGAGGGACAGGGTCTCGTACGAGCAGTACTTC,CASSLPRDRVSYEQYF,TRBV7-8,TRBD1,.,TRBJ2-7
TGTGCCAGCAGTTCCCAATTAGGGCCGAACACTGAAGCTTTCTTT,CASSSQLGPNTEAFF,TRBV28,.,once,TRBJ1-1
TGTGCCAGCAGCGGCCCCGGGACAACTGAAGCTTTCTTT,CASSGPGTTEAFF,TRBV7-9,.,.,TRBJ1-1
TGTGCCAGCAGTTTCGAGACGGTAACCACCGGGGACAATCAGCCCCAGCATTTT,CASSFETVTTGDNQPQHF,TRBV12-3/TRBV12-4,.,once,TRBJ1-5